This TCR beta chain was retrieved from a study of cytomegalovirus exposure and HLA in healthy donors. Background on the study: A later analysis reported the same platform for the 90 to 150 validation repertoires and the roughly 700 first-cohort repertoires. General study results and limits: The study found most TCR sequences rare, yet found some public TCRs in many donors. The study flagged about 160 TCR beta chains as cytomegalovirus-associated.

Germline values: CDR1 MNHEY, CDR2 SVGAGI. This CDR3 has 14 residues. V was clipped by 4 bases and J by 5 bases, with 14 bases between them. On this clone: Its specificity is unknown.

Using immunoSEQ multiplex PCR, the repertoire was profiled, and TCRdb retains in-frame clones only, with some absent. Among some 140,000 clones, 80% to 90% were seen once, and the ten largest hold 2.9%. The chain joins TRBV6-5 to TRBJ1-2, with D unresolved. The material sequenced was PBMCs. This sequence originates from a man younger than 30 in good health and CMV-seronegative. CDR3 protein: CASSSPQSKYGYTF. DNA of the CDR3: TGTGCCAGCAGTTCGCCACAGAGCAAGTATGGCTACACCTTC.